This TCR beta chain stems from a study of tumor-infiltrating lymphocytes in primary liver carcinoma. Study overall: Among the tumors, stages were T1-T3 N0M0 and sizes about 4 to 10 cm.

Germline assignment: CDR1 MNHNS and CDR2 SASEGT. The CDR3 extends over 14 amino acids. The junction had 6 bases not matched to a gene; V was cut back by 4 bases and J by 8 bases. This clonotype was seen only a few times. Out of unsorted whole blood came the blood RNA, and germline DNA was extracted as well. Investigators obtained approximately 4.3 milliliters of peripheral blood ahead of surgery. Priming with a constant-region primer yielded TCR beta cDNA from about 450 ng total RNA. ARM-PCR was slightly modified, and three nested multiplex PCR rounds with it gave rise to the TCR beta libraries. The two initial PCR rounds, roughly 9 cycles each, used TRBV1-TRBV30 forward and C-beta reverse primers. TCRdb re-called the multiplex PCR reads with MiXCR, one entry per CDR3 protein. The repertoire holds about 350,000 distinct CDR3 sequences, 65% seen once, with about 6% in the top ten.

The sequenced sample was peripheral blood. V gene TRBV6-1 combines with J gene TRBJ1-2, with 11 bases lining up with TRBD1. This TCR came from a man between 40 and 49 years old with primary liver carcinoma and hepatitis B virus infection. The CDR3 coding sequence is TGTGCCAGCAGTGCCCGGACAGGGGGCCTGGGCTACACCTTC. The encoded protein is CASSARTGGLGYTF.